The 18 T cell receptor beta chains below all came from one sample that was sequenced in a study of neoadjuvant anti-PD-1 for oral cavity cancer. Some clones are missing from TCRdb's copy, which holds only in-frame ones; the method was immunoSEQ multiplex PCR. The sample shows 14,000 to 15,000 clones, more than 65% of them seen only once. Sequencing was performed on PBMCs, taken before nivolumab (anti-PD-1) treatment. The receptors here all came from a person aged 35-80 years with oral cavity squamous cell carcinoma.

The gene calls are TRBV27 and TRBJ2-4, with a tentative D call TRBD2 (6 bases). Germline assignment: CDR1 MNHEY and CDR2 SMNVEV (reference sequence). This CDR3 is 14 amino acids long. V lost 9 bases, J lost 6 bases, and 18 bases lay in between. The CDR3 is CARDDSLRGNIQYF. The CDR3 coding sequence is TGTGCCAGGGATGACAGCCTGCGGGGAAACATTCAGTACTTC.

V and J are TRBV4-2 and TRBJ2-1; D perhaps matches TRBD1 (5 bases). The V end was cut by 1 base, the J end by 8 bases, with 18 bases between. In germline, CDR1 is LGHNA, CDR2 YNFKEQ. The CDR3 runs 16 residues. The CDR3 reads CASSQGGGQGYDEQFF. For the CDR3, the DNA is TGTGCCAGCAGCCAAGGAGGTGGCCAGGGTTATGATGAGCAGTTCTTC.

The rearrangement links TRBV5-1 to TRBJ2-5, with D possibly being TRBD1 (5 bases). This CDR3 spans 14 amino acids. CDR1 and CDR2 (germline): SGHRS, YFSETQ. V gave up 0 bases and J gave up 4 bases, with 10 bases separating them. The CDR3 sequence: CASSLGGDRETQYF. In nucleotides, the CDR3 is TGCGCCAGCAGCTTGGGGGGCGATAGAGAGACCCAGTACTTC.

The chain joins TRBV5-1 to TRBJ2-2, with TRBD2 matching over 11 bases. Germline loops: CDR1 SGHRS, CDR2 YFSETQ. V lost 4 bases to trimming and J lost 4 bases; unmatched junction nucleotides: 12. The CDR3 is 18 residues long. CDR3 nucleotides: TGCGCCAGCAGCCCTACACTAACTAGCGGGGGCACCACCGGGGAGCTGTTTTTT. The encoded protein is CASSPTLTSGGTTGELFF.

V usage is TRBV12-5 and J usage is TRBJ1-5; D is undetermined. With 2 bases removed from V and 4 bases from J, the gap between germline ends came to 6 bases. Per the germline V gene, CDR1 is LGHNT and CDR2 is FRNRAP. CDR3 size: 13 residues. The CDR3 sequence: CASGLRLNQPQHF. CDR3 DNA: TGTGCTAGTGGTTTGAGACTTAATCAGCCCCAGCATTTT.

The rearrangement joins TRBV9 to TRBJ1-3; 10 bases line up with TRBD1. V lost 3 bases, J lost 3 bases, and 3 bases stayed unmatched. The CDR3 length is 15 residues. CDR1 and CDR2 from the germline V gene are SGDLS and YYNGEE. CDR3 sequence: CASSAGQGVGNTIYF. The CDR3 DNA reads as TGTGCCAGCAGCGCTGGACAGGGGGTTGGAAACACCATATATTTT.

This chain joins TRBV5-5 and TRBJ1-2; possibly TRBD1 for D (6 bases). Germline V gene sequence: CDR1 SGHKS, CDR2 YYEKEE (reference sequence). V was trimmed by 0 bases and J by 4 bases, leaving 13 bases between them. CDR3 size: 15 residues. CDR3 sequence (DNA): TGTGCCAGCAGCTTGGCGGCAGGGGAAGCCTATGGCTACACCTTC. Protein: CASSLAAGEAYGYTF.

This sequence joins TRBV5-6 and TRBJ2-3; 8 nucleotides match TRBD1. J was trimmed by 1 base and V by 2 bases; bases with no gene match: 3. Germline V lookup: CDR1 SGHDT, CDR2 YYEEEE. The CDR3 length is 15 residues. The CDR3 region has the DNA TGTGCCAGCAGCTTAAACAGGGGGGGCACAGATACGCAGTATTTT. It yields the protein CASSLNRGGTDTQYF.

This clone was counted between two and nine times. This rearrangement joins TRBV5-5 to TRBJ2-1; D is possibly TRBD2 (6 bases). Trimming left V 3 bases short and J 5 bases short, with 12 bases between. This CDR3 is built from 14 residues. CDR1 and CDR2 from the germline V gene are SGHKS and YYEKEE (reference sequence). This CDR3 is CASSWATRNNEQFF. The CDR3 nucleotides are TGTGCCAGCAGCTGGGCGACTAGGAACAATGAGCAGTTCTTC.

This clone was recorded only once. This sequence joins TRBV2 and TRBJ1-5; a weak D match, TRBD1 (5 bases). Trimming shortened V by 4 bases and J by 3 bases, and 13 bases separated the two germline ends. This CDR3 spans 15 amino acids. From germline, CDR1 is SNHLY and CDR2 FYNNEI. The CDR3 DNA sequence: TGTGCCAGCAGTGGGGACGGAGGTAACAATCAGCCCCAGCATTTT. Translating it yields CASSGDGGNNQPQHF.

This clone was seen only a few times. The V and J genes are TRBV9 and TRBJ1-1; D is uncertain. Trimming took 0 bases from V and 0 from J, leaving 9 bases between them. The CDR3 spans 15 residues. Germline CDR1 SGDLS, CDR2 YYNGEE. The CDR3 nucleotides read TGTGCCAGCAGCGTAGATGTAGGGATGAACACTGAAGCTTTCTTT. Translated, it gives CASSVDVGMNTEAFF.

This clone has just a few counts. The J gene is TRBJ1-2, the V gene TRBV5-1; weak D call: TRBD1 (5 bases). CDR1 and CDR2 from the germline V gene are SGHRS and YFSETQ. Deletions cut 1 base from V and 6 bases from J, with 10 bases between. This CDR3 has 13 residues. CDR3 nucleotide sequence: TGCGCCAGCAGCTTGCAGGGCGACCATGGCTACACCTTC. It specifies CASSLQGDHGYTF.

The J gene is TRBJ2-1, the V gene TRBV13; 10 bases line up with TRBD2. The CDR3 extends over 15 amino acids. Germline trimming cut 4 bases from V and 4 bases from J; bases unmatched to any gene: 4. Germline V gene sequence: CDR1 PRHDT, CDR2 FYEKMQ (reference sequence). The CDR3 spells CASSWYSGGYNEQFF. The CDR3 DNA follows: TGTGCCAGCAGCTGGTATAGCGGGGGGTACAATGAGCAGTTCTTC.

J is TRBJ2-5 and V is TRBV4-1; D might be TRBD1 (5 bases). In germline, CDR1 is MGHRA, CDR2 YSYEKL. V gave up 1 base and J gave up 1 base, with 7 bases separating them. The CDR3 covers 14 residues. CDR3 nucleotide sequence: TGCGCCAGCAGCCAAGCGACAGCCCAAGAGACCCAGTACTTC. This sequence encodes CASSQATAQETQYF.

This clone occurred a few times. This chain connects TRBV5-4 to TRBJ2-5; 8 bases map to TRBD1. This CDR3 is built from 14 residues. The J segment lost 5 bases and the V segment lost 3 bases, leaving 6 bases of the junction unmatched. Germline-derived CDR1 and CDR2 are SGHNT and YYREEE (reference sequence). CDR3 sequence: CASSWTGLGETQYF. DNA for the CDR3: TGTGCCAGCAGCTGGACAGGGTTGGGGGAGACCCAGTACTTC. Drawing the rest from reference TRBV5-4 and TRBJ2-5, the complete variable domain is ETGVTQSPTHLIKTRGQQVTLRCSSQSGHNTVSWYQQALGQGPQFIFQYYREEENGRGNFPPRFSGLQFPNYSSELNVNALELDDSALYLCASSWTGLGETQYFGPGTRLLVL.

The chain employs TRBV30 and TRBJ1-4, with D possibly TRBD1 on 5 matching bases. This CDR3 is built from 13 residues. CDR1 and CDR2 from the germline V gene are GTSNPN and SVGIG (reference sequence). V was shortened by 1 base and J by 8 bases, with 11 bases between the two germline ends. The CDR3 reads CAWSGLPGEKLFF. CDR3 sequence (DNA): TGTGCCTGGAGTGGTCTACCAGGGGAAAAACTGTTTTTT.

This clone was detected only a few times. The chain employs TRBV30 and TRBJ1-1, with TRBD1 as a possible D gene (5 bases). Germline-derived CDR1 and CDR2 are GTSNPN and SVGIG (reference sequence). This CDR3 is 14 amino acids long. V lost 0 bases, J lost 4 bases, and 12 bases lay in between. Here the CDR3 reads CAWSVRGLGTEAFF. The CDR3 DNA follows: TGTGCCTGGAGTGTACGGGGGTTAGGCACTGAAGCTTTCTTT.

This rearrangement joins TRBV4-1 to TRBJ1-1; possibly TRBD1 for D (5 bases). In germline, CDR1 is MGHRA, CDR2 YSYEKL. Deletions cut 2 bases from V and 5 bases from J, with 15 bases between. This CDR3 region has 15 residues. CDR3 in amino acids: CASSQPTKGLTEAFF. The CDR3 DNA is TGCGCCAGCAGCCAACCTACCAAGGGGCTTACTGAAGCTTTCTTT.